This TCR beta chain was profiled in a study of identical twins (dated by TCRdb to the mid-2010s). Some background on the complete study: To test whether fetal clonotypes persist, the study used deep sequencing on TCR alpha and beta repertoires from monozygotic twins, unrelated adults of various ages, and cord blood. Replicate twin experiments were performed at different times using different library preparation protocols to rule out contamination.

The research as a whole found: Because the same donors could not be followed over many years, the conclusions relied on cross-sectional statistical analysis. Out-of-frame TCR alpha sharing in monozygotic twins was systematically underestimated by recombination models, whereas sharing between unrelated individuals was in agreement with the recombination models. The excess sharing between twins in beta out-of-frame sequences was weaker because fewer shared sequences reduced the signal-to-noise ratio. Zero-insertion analyses could be partly confounded by invariant T cells such as MAIT and iNKT, although diverse VJ usage argued against such confounding for most clonotypes. Compared with coincidental sharing between unrelated individuals, out-of-frame TCR alpha sequences shared between twins showed an excess of sequences with low generation probability. Abundant cord blood beta clonotypes carried fewer insertions; young adult naive repertoires showed a weaker similar trend, while memory repertoires showed none.

Only healthy Caucasian donors were included. The twin cohort consisted of three pairs of female monozygotic twins, all aged about 18 to 29 years. Peripheral blood mononuclear cells were the source from which RNA for the TCR libraries was isolated. Measured from the cysteine to the phenylalanine, the CDR3 is 14 residues long. The read is trimmed to its CDR3 DNA, 42 bases read in frame from base 1. As encoded in the germline V gene, CDR1 is SGHRS while CDR2 is YFSETQ. V loses 0 bases, J loses 5 bases, and the germline ends lie 12 bases apart. Library preparation used 5' RACE. The sequencing machine was an Illumina HiSeq 2000. Template switching introduced a universal primer binding site; the final cDNA contained a unique molecular identifier, enabling accurate counting of TCR cDNA molecules. First-strand cDNA for TCR alpha and beta chains was synthesized from specific primers in the conserved constant-segment region. To control for contamination, each cDNA library was double barcoded with a SMART-Mk sample barcode plus Illumina barcodes. Two successive PCR steps introduced TruSeq adapter sequences along with Illumina sample barcodes. The Illumina HiSeq platform was used with custom primers to sequence TCR alpha and beta cDNA libraries. Per the authors' processing: MiGEC processed the raw reads to extract unique molecular identifiers, while MiXCR was used to determine the CDR3 positions. Recombination models were inferred per individual with the repgenHMM and IGoR tools using an EM algorithm. Shared clonotype analysis was performed with the tcR package in R, normalizing sharing by the product of cloneset sizes. To study raw recombination without the effects of thymic and clonal selection, out-of-frame nonproductive sequences were analyzed. TCRdb reprocessed the public reads (quality trimming at Q25 with fastp, clone calling with MiXCR) and kept in-frame beta chains. Entries are consolidated by CDR3 protein sequence, retaining the most common genes and DNA. TCRdb's processing, not the authors', yielded these V and J calls. This sample has approximately 620,000 distinct CDR3 sequences in its table, and about 9.4% of those were observed once. The biggest ten clones account for 0.75% to 1% of the sample.

This clonotype was counted at least ten times. What antigen it recognizes has not been identified. Qualities for individual bases were not recorded, and no much larger clone is one base off. These data also featured in a second study, about yellow fever vaccine responses in identical twins. From the second report: The authors reported that the T cell response to vaccination in identical twins appeared partly convergent and partly personalized. In the study, vaccine-responding T cell clones were precisely tracked in identical twins.

The clonotype was recovered from a woman aged 18 to 35 in good health. Rearrangement joined TRBV5-1 to TRBJ2-7; TRBD1 is perhaps the D gene, given 5 matching bases. Specimen: PBMCs. The nucleotides read TGCGCCAGCAGCTTGGAACCCAGGGCCAACGAGCAGTACTTC. It is translated as CASSLEPRANEQYF.